This TCR beta chain was obtained from a study of PD-1 blockade in classical Hodgkin lymphoma. Study in general: Patients in the cohort were put on intravenous nivolumab, 3 mg/kg every 2 weeks.

Assay used: immunoSEQ multiplex PCR; TCRdb lists only in-frame clones, some missing. The data show tens of thousands of clones, just under 75% seen once. Trimming took 7 bases from V and 8 from J, leaving 13 bases between them. Germline V gene data show CDR1 as MNHEY and CDR2 as SMNVEV (reference sequence). The length of the CDR3 is 12 residues. As to this clone: Its antigen is unknown.

The study, taken as a whole, reports: Compared with baseline, CD4+ but not CD8+ TCR diversity had risen significantly by C4D1. Complete responders' diversity at baseline resembled that of newly diagnosed patients. In newly diagnosed patients, baseline TCR diversity was reportedly below that of healthy donors.

All trial patients relapsed after autologous stem cell transplantation. The input for sequencing was peripheral blood mononuclear cells (PBMCs), taken before the second cycle of nivolumab. The chain carries TRBV27 and TRBJ2-3; D uncertain. The source is a human donor with classical Hodgkin lymphoma. The CDR3 DNA reads TGTGCCAGCATCGAAAGGGCAGGTACGCAGTATTTT. Its protein is CASIERAGTQYF.